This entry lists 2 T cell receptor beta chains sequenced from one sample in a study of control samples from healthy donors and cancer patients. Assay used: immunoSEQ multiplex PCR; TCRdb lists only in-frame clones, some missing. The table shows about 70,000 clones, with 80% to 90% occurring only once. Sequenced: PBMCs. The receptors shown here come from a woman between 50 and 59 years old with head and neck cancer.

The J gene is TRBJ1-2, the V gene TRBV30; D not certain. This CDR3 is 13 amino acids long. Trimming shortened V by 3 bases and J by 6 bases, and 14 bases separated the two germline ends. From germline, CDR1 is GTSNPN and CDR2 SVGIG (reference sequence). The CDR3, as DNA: TGTGCCTGGAGCTGGTTGTCGGGTAATGGCTACACCTTC. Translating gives CAWSWLSGNGYTF.

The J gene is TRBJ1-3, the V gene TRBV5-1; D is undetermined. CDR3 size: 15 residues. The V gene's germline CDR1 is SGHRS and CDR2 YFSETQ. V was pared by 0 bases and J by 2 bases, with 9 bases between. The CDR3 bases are TGCGCCAGCAGCTTGGGTGGAAACACTGGAAACACCATATATTTT. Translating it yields CASSLGGNTGNTIYF.